The 2 T cell receptor beta chains given below trace back to one sample, sequenced in a study of blood T cells in healthy people across ages. Next came a second PCR, run for about 7 to 12 cycles, which used a sample-barcoded 5' primer along with a J-beta primer mix. TCRdb used MiXCR to reprocess the 5' RACE reads, holding one entry per CDR3 protein. The profile shows over 1,200,000 distinct CDR3 sequences, 45% to 70% of them singletons. Sequencing was performed on blood. These TCRs come from a man between 18 and 35 years old in good health.

V is TRBV4-2 and J is TRBJ2-7, with TRBD1 as a possible D gene (5 bases). CDR3 length: 15 residues. The V and J ends lost 4 bases and 6 bases respectively, with 19 bases between them. Germline V lookup: CDR1 LGHNA, CDR2 YNFKEQ. In DNA, the CDR3 is TGTGCCAGCAGCCCCTTGCGGAGCAGGGTGAGCGAGCAGTACTTC. This gives the protein CASSPLRSRVSEQYF.

The gene calls are TRBV6-2 or TRBV6-3 and TRBJ2-7; D might be TRBD2 (6 bases). V was cut by 5 bases and J by 5 bases, with 16 bases left in between. The length of the CDR3 is 14 residues. The germline V gene encodes CDR1 MNHEY and CDR2 SVGEGT. In DNA form, the CDR3 reads TGTGCCAGCAGTATAGGCCTCGGGAGTAACGAGCAGTACTTC. Its translation: CASSIGLGSNEQYF.